A single sample is the source of the 24 T cell receptor beta chains below, sequenced in a study of cytomegalovirus exposure and HLA in healthy donors. A multiplex PCR was run with 60 Vbeta primers and 13 Jbeta primers. Here immunoSEQ multiplex PCR was the method, and the copy in TCRdb shows in-frame clones only, minus some. The table has 70,000 to 90,000 clones, about 75% seen once. The sequenced sample consisted of PBMCs. The receptors here all came from a man aged 35-49 years in good health and CMV-seronegative.

V usage is TRBV14 and J usage is TRBJ2-5, with 7 bases aligning to TRBD1. V shed 8 bases and J 3 bases; nucleotides not matched to a gene: 6. The V gene's germline CDR1 is SGHDN and CDR2 FVKESK. This CDR3 spans 13 amino acids. CDR3 sequence reads: CASGPTGKETQYF. The CDR3 region has the DNA TGTGCCAGCGGCCCGACAGGGAAAGAGACCCAGTACTTC. Combining the CDR3 with reference TRBV14 and TRBJ2-5 gives the whole variable domain EAGVTQFPSHSVIEKGQTVTLRCDPISGHDNLYWYRRVMGKEIKFLLHFVKESKQDESGMPNNRFLAERTGGTYSTLKVQPAELEDSGVYFCASGPTGKETQYFGPGTRLLVL.

The chain employs TRBV7-2 and TRBJ1-1; D unresolved. This CDR3 spans 13 amino acids. CDR1 is SGHTA, CDR2 FQGNSA, per germline. The V end lost 7 bases, the J end lost 1 base, and 10 bases lay between the germline ends. The CDR3 sequence is CASMFTENTEAFF. CDR3 nucleotides: TGTGCCAGCATGTTTACAGAGAACACTGAAGCTTTCTTT.

The chain couples TRBV10-2 to TRBJ2-3; D not certain. CDR3 length equals 14 residues. Trimming shortened V by 7 bases and J by 6 bases, and 17 bases separated the two germline ends. Germline CDR1 and CDR2: WSHSY and SAAADI. The CDR3 reads CASTREPKEDTQYF. The CDR3 nucleotides read TGCGCCAGCACGAGAGAACCAAAGGAGGATACGCAGTATTTT.

This clone was detected only once. Other DNA sequences of this sample code for an identical CDR3. The chain links TRBV5-1 to TRBJ1-2; D gene uncertain. CDR3 length: 13 residues. Trimming pared 0 bases from V and 1 base from J, leaving 4 bases between. In germline, CDR1 is SGHRS, CDR2 YFSETQ. The CDR3 region has the DNA TGCGCCAGCAGCTTGGGGAGTAACTATGGCTACACCTTC. This gives the protein CASSLGSNYGYTF.

V and J are TRBV5-1 and TRBJ1-2; D is undetermined. CDR3 size: 15 residues. The germline CDR1 and CDR2 sequences are SGHRS and YFSETQ. Trimming shortened V by 4 bases and J by 8 bases, and 21 bases separated the two germline ends. The CDR3 DNA is TGCGCCAGCAGCCCTACGGGTGCCCAAGTGATCGGCTACACCTTC. Its translation is CASSPTGAQVIGYTF.

The genes are TRBV29-1 and TRBJ1-5; TRBD1 might be the D (5 bases). The CDR3 contains 15 residues. Germline lookup yields CDR1 SQVTM and CDR2 ANQGSEA. The ends were cut back, 6 bases at V and 0 bases at J, with 15 bases in the middle. The CDR3 DNA reads TGCAGCGTCGGAATAGACAGCTCTAGCAATCAGCCCCAGCATTTT. It encodes CSVGIDSSSNQPQHF.

The chain combines TRBV15 with TRBJ1-1; the D gene is possibly TRBD1 (6 bases). Trimming cost V 1 base and J 2 bases, with 14 bases left between them. Germline V CDR1 and CDR2: LNHNV, YYDKDF (reference sequence). The CDR3 is 16 residues long. CDR3 sequence (DNA): TGTGCCACCAGCAGAGGACAGGCTTTGGTTAACACTGAAGCTTTCTTT. Residues: CATSRGQALVNTEAFF.

The chain employs TRBV7-2 and TRBJ1-5; no clear D gene. This CDR3 has 16 residues. The germline CDR1 and CDR2 sequences are SGHTA and FQGNSA. The germline V and J ends were trimmed by 0 bases and 3 bases, with 12 bases remaining between them. Written as DNA, the CDR3 is TGTGCCAGCAGCTTAGCCCCCCCGGGTACCAATCAGCCCCAGCATTTT. It encodes CASSLAPPGTNQPQHF.

This chain joins TRBV13 and TRBJ1-1; D might be TRBD1 (6 bases). CDR1 PRHDT and CDR2 FYEKMQ come from the germline V gene (reference sequence). The CDR3 length is 17 residues. Trimming took off 2 bases at V and 5 bases at J, with 21 bases between the two ends. This CDR3 is CASSLLTGWGFGTEAFF. The CDR3 DNA reads TGTGCCAGCAGCTTACTTACAGGGTGGGGGTTTGGTACTGAAGCTTTCTTT.

The chain joins TRBV19 to TRBJ1-1; 8 nucleotides agree with TRBD1. The V segment lost 2 bases and the J segment 5 bases; nucleotides outside the gene matches: 7. The CDR3 is 15 residues long. The germline V gene encodes CDR1 LNHDA and CDR2 SQIVND (reference sequence). The chain's CDR3 is CASSIIGQGATEAFF. The CDR3 bases are TGTGCCAGTAGTATAATTGGGCAGGGGGCGACTGAAGCTTTCTTT.

The rearrangement links TRBV5-1 to TRBJ1-3; D not resolved. CDR1 is SGHRS, CDR2 YFSETQ, per germline. The CDR3 runs 16 residues. Trimming pared 0 bases from V and 0 bases from J, leaving 10 bases between. CDR3 DNA sequence: TGCGCCAGCAGCTTGGCCCTCGGAGACTCTGGAAACACCATATATTTT. Translating it yields CASSLALGDSGNTIYF.

This clone was counted once. The J gene is TRBJ1-4, the V gene TRBV29-1; D call uncertain. Germline lookup yields CDR1 SQVTM and CDR2 ANQGSEA. This CDR3 contains 13 residues. Trimming removed 6 bases at V and 6 bases at J, with 14 bases between. CDR3 amino acids: CSVAESSDEKLFF. The CDR3 DNA sequence: TGCAGCGTGGCAGAATCAAGTGATGAAAAACTGTTTTTT.

This clone was observed a handful of times. The rearrangement joins TRBV18 to TRBJ2-7, with 9 bases identical to TRBD2. Germline V gives CDR1 KGHSH, CDR2 LQKENI. V lost 3 bases to trimming and J lost 6 bases; unmatched junction nucleotides: 12. The CDR3 consists of 16 residues. The CDR3 is CASSPRSSGAPREQYF. The CDR3 nucleotides read TGTGCCAGCTCACCCCGGTCTAGCGGGGCGCCCCGCGAGCAGTACTTC.

The V and J genes are TRBV30 and TRBJ1-1; D is undetermined. Between the trimmed V and J ends, which lost 4 bases and 6 bases, there was a span of 9 bases. The CDR3 spans 11 residues. Germline assignment: CDR1 GTSNPN and CDR2 SVGIG (reference sequence). CDR3 protein: CAWKWRAEAFF. The CDR3 coding sequence is TGTGCCTGGAAATGGAGAGCTGAAGCTTTCTTT. Full variable domain (outside the CDR3, taken from reference TRBV30 and TRBJ1-1): SQTIHQWPATLVQPVGSPLSLECTVEGTSNPNLYWYRQAAGRGLQLLFYSVGIGQISSEVPQNLSASRPQDRQFILSSKKLLLSDSGFYLCAWKWRAEAFFGQGTRLTVV.

This chain connects TRBV4-1 to TRBJ1-3; 8 nucleotides line up with TRBD1. Losses at the gene ends were 0 bases for V and 2 bases for J; bases not matched to a gene: 12. The length of the CDR3 is 19 residues. Germline V gene data show CDR1 as MGHRA and CDR2 as YSYEKL. CDR3 amino acids: CASSQDPAGGLGAGNTIYF. CDR3 DNA: TGCGCCAGCAGCCAAGATCCGGCAGGGGGCTTGGGCGCTGGAAACACCATATATTTT.

This clone was detected a few times. The J gene is TRBJ1-3, the V gene TRBV9; D is perhaps TRBD1 (5 bases). Trimming shortened V by 4 bases and J by 1 base, and 12 bases separated the two germline ends. The CDR3 is 15 residues long. Germline V CDR1 and CDR2: SGDLS, YYNGEE. CDR3 DNA sequence: TGTGCCAGCAGCTCCCTGGGGGGTTCTGGAAACACCATATATTTT. It is translated as CASSSLGGSGNTIYF.

This clone was seen a few times. V gene TRBV5-1 combines with J gene TRBJ2-2, with D unresolved. V was trimmed by 5 bases and J by 0 bases, leaving 8 bases between them. Germline V gives CDR1 SGHRS, CDR2 YFSETQ. This CDR3 has 14 amino acids. The CDR3 loop reads CASRKASNTGELFF. CDR3 coding DNA: TGCGCCAGCAGGAAAGCCTCGAACACCGGGGAGCTGTTTTTT.

The V call is TRBV28, the J call TRBJ1-1; D is undetermined. The CDR3 consists of 12 residues. Trimming removed 6 bases from V and 4 bases from J, with 9 bases in between. CDR1 is MDHEN, CDR2 SYDVKM, per germline. For the CDR3, the DNA is TGTGCCAGCAGCCCTCCGGGCACTGAAGCTTTCTTT. Translation: CASSPPGTEAFF.

The V gene is TRBV5-1, the J gene TRBJ1-6; 10 bases align to TRBD1. This CDR3 is 15 amino acids long. CDR1 and CDR2 from the germline V gene are SGHRS and YFSETQ. J lost 10 bases, V lost 4 bases, and 8 bases had no gene match. CDR3 DNA: TGCGCCAGCAGCCAGACCGGGACAGGGGAATCACCCCTCCACTTT. Its protein product is CASSQTGTGESPLHF. The full variable domain, completed using reference TRBV5-1 and TRBJ1-6, is KAGVTQTPRYLIKTRGQQVTLSCSPISGHRSVSWYQQTPGQGLQFLFEYFSETQRNKGNFPGRFSGRQFSNSRSEMNVSTLELGDSALYLCASSQTGTGESPLHFGNGTRLTVT.

This chain's CDR3 is CASSLEGVSNQPQHF. CDR3 nucleotide sequence: TGTGCCAGCAGCTTAGAGGGGGTTAGCAATCAGCCCCAGCATTTT. The chain employs TRBV7-2 and TRBJ1-5; tentatively, D is TRBD1 (6 bases). The CDR3 consists of 15 residues. The germline V gene encodes CDR1 SGHTA and CDR2 FQGNSA. V gave up 1 base and J gave up 0 bases, with 7 bases separating them.

This chain's CDR3 is CASSARTGTGGHGYTF. CDR3 DNA sequence: TGTGCCAGCAGCGCTAGGACCGGGACAGGGGGCCATGGCTACACCTTC. The rearrangement uses TRBV5-8 and TRBJ1-2; 12 bases agree with TRBD1. V lost 4 bases to trimming and J lost 6 bases; unmatched junction nucleotides: 10. The germline CDR1 and CDR2 sequences are SGHTS and YDEGEE. The CDR3 has 16 amino acids.

This clone was seen just once. The V call is TRBV5-1, the J call TRBJ1-2, with 8 bases aligning to TRBD1. The V gene end was trimmed by 2 bases and the J gene end by 4 bases; junction bases not matched to a gene: 10. This CDR3 spans 16 amino acids. The germline V gene encodes CDR1 SGHRS and CDR2 YFSETQ. The CDR3 region is CASSFGTGGSFYGYTF. The CDR3 region has the DNA TGCGCCAGCAGCTTCGGGACAGGCGGTTCCTTCTATGGCTACACCTTC.

This clone was counted a few times. This sequence joins TRBV27 and TRBJ2-2; 7 bases are a match to TRBD1. V dropped 5 bases and J dropped 0; count of bases not matched to a gene: 9. This CDR3 is built from 17 residues. Germline loops: CDR1 MNHEY, CDR2 SMNVEV (reference sequence). The CDR3 reads CASSPYVDRPNTGELFF. The DNA for the CDR3 is TGTGCCAGCAGTCCCTACGTGGACAGGCCGAACACCGGGGAGCTGTTTTTT.

Concerning this clone itself: Other DNA sequences from this sample encode an identical CDR3 as well. This chain's CDR3 is CASSSLRTSGRVTDTQYF. CDR3 DNA: TGTGCCAGCAGCTCCCTGAGGACTAGCGGGAGGGTAACAGATACGCAGTATTTT. The genes are TRBV5-6 and TRBJ2-3, with TRBD2 matching over 15 bases. J lost 3 bases, V lost 3 bases, and 8 bases had no gene match. Germline CDR1 is SGHDT and CDR2 is YYEEEE. This CDR3 spans 18 amino acids.